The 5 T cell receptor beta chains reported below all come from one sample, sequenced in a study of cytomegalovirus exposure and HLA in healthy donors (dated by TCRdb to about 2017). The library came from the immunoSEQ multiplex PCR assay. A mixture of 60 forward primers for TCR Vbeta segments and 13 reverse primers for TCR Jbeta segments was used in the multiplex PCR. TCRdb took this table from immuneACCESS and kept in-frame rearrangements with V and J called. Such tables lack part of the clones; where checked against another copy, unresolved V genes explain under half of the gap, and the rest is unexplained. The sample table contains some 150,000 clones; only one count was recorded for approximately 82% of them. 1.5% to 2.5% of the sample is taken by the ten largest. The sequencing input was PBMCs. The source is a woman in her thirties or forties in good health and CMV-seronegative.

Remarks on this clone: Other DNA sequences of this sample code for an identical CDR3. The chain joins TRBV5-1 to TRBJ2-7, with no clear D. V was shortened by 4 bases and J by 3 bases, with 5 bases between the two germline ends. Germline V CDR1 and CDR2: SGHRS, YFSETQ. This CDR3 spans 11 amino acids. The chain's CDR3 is CASSLYYEQYF. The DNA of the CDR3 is TGCGCCAGCAGCCTCTACTACGAGCAGTACTTC.

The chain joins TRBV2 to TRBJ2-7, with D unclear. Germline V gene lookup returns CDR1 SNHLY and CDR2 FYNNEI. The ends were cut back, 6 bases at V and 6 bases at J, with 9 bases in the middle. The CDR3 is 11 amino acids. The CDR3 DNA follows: TGTGCCAGCAGGAGCCCCCTCGAGCAGTACTTC. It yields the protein CASRSPLEQYF. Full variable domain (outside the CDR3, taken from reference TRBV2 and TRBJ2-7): EPEVTQTPSHQVTQMGQEVILRCVPISNHLYFYWYRQILGQKVEFLVSFYNNEISEKSEIFDDQFSVERPDGSNFTLKIRSTKLEDSAMYFCASRSPLEQYFGPGTRLTVT.

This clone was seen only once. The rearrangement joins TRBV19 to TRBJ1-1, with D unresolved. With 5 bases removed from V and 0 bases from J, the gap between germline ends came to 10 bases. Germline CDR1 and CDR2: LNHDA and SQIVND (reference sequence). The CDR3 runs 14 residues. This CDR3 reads CASSGQVLNTEAFF. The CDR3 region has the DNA TGTGCCAGTAGTGGGCAGGTTCTGAACACTGAAGCTTTCTTT.

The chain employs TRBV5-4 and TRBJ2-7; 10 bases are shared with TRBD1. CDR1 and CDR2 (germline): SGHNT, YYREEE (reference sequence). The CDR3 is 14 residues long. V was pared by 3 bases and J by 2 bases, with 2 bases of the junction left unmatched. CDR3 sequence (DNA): TGTGCCAGCAGCTCCGGGACAGGGGCCTACGAGCAGTACTTC. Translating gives CASSSGTGAYEQYF.

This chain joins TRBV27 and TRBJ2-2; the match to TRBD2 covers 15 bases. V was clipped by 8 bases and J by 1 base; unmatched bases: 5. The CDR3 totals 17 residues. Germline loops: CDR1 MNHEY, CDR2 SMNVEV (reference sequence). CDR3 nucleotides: TGTGCCAGCTCGGGACTAGCGGGAGGACTGAACACCGGGGAGCTGTTTTTT. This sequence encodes CASSGLAGGLNTGELFF.